Included here is one TCR beta chain sequence, with context. The antigen is unknown. The data derive from a study of identical twins. Study-level results: Models underestimated out-of-frame TCR alpha sharing in monozygotic twins. Cross-sectional statistical analysis was relied on for the conclusions, without the same donors being followed. Cord blood's abundant beta clonotypes had fewer insertions, unlike memory repertoires.

Template switching, a step in the protocol, added a universal primer site, and cDNA carried unique molecular identifiers. Via MiXCR, TCRdb re-called the 5' RACE reads, giving one row per CDR3 protein. The sample includes roughly 710,000 distinct CDR3 sequences, 5.5% to 6.5% of them seen just once. V dropped 0 bases and J dropped 8 bases, with 4 bases sitting between them. CDR3 size: 11 residues. Germline V gene data show CDR1 as LGHDT and CDR2 as YNNKEL (reference sequence). This chain uses TRBV3-1 with TRBJ1-2; D is unresolved. The sequencing input was naive T cells sorted from blood. The origin of this receptor is a man aged 18 to 30 in good health. CDR3 coding DNA: TGTGCCAGCAGCCAAGAGTTGGGCTACACCTTC. Encoded protein: CASSQELGYTF.